This T cell receptor (beta chain) is drawn from a study of CD4 T cell repertoires in COVID-19. CDR1 and CDR2 (germline): SGHAT, FQNNGV. The V and J ends lost 3 bases and 2 bases respectively, with 10 bases between them. CDR3 length equals 14 residues. Sequencing was done directly on freshly isolated, uncultured memory T cells. A few counts support this clone. Produced via immunoSEQ multiplex PCR; TCRdb's table is partial and in-frame only. The sample has fewer than 30,000 clones, about 94% seen once. This chain links TRBV11-2 with TRBJ2-5; no firm D call. The sequence derives from a human donor who had COVID-19. Source: circulating follicular helper CD4+ T cells (cTfh) from blood, taken before the COVID-19 pandemic. CDR3 bases: TGTGCCAGCAGCTTGATACAACCACAAGAGACCCAGTACTTC. It codes for CASSLIQPQETQYF.